The 17 T cell receptor beta chains given below trace back to one sample, sequenced in a study of patients and donors after allogeneic stem cell transplantation. Using its own MiXCR run on the RT-PCR reads, TCRdb lists one record per CDR3 protein. The repertoire holds some 87,000 distinct CDR3 sequences, with approximately 49% as singletons. Sequenced material: blood, either unsorted or a sorted T cell fraction (not recorded which). These receptors were obtained from a human donor who was either an allogeneic HSCT recipient or a stem cell or donor lymphocyte infusion donor (not recorded which). It is not recorded whose cells these are; they may come from a transplant donor.

The chain links TRBV20-1 to TRBJ1-2; D is undetermined. Germline V lookup: CDR1 DFQATT, CDR2 SNEGSKA (reference sequence). Between the trimmed V and J ends, which lost 3 bases and 2 bases, there was a span of 7 bases. There are 12 residues in the CDR3. CDR3 protein: CSASRRNYGYTF. CDR3 sequence (DNA): TGCAGTGCTAGTAGACGGAACTATGGCTACACCTTC.

The chain links TRBV7-9 to TRBJ1-3; a weak D match, TRBD1 (6 bases). This CDR3 comprises 16 residues. Germline assignment: CDR1 SEHNR and CDR2 FQNEAQ (reference sequence). V lost 2 bases, J lost 0 bases, and 11 bases lay in between. DNA for the CDR3: TGTGCCAGCAGCTTAACCGGGACACTCTCTGGAAACACCATATATTTT. Its protein is CASSLTGTLSGNTIYF.

This clonotype has just a few counts. V gene TRBV27 combines with J gene TRBJ1-2; no firm D call. CDR3 size: 14 residues. CDR1 MNHEY and CDR2 SMNVEV come from the germline V gene (reference sequence). Trimming left V 3 bases short and J 6 bases short, with 14 bases between. CDR3 DNA sequence: TGTGCCAGCAGTTTCTCTTCCACACGGGATGGCTACACCTTC. This gives the protein CASSFSSTRDGYTF.

This clonotype was seen only a few times. The chain employs TRBV12-3 or TRBV12-4 and TRBJ1-6, with D uncertain. The CDR3 contains 15 residues. The germline V and J ends were trimmed by 6 bases and 6 bases, with 15 bases remaining between them. This chain's CDR3 is CASSLDGNRNSPLHF. Written as DNA, the CDR3 is TGTGCCAGCAGCCTGGATGGGAATCGTAATTCACCCCTCCACTTT.

The table lists this clonotype with a few counts. The chain has TRBV6-5 and TRBJ1-2, with D perhaps matching TRBD1 (5 bases). The CDR3 contains 14 residues. Between the trimmed V and J ends, which lost 2 bases and 5 bases, there was a span of 12 bases. CDR1 is MNHEY, CDR2 SVGAGI, per germline. The CDR3 here is CASSYGNGGYGYTF. As DNA, the CDR3 is TGTGCCAGCAGTTACGGGAATGGGGGATATGGCTACACCTTC.

This rearrangement joins TRBV7-2 to TRBJ2-1; no reliable D call. Germline CDR1 reads SGHTA; CDR2 reads FQGNSA. This CDR3 comprises 14 residues. Trimming shortened V by 7 bases and J by 7 bases, and 17 bases separated the two germline ends. CDR3 nucleotide sequence: TGTGCCAGCAATTTCGGTCCCGAGGTGAATGAGCAGTTCTTC. As protein: CASNFGPEVNEQFF. Filled out from reference TRBV7-2 and TRBJ2-1, the complete variable domain reads GAGVSQSPSNKVTEKGKDVELRCDPISGHTALYWYRQSLGQGLEFLIYFQGNSAPDKSGLPSDRFSAERTGGSVSTLTIQRTQQEDSAVYLCASNFGPEVNEQFFGPGTRLTVL.

The chain joins TRBV29-1 to TRBJ2-1; D is possibly TRBD1 or TRBD2 (6 bases each). From germline, CDR1 is SQVTM and CDR2 ANQGSEA. The CDR3 length is 14 residues. V was shortened by 6 bases and J by 5 bases, with 17 bases between the two germline ends. The CDR3 reads CSVSLLRGDNEQFF. CDR3 coding DNA: TGCAGCGTCAGCCTTTTGAGGGGGGACAATGAGCAGTTCTTC.

The rearrangement joins TRBV5-1 to TRBJ1-4; D might be TRBD1 (6 bases). Trimming left V 0 bases short and J 10 bases short, with 7 bases between. The length of the CDR3 is 12 residues. Germline V lookup: CDR1 SGHRS, CDR2 YFSETQ. The CDR3 DNA follows: TGCGCCAGCAGCTTGGTAGGGGGAAAACTGTTTTTT. Its protein product is CASSLVGGKLFF.

The rearrangement links TRBV5-1 to TRBJ2-2; D unresolved. Germline V lookup: CDR1 SGHRS, CDR2 YFSETQ. With 4 bases removed from V and 0 bases from J, the gap between germline ends came to 10 bases. This CDR3 has 15 residues. This CDR3 reads CASSRTIANTGELFF. The CDR3 coding sequence is TGCGCCAGCAGCCGTACTATCGCGAACACCGGGGAGCTGTTTTTT.

This clonotype was seen a single time. The rearrangement links TRBV28 to TRBJ2-3, with 7 nucleotides matching TRBD2. This CDR3 contains 15 residues. The J segment lost 1 base and the V segment lost 3 bases, leaving 4 bases of the junction unmatched. Germline V CDR1 and CDR2: MDHEN, SYDVKM. The CDR3 DNA reads as TGTGCCAGCAGTTTCCTAACTAGCGGCACAGATACGCAGTATTTT. It encodes CASSFLTSGTDTQYF. The full variable domain, completed using reference TRBV28 and TRBJ2-3, is DVKVTQSSRYLVKRTGEKVFLECVQDMDHENMFWYRQDPGLGLRLIYFSYDVKMKEKGDIPEGYSVSREKKERFSLILESASTNQTSMYLCASSFLTSGTDTQYFGPGTRLTVL.

The V gene is TRBV20-1, the J gene TRBJ1-6; no reliable D call. Trimming took 6 bases from V and 10 from J, leaving 22 bases between them. Looked up from germline, CDR1 is DFQATT and CDR2 is SNEGSKA (reference sequence). This CDR3 spans 15 amino acids. The CDR3 DNA follows: TGCAGTGCGCCCAGCCGTCAGGTTGAGGGATCACCCCTCCACTTT. It is translated as CSAPSRQVEGSPLHF.

The chain couples TRBV20-1 to TRBJ2-1; maybe TRBD1 (5 bases). Germline V lookup: CDR1 DFQATT, CDR2 SNEGSKA (reference sequence). V lost 3 bases, J lost 10 bases, and 25 bases lay in between. CDR3 length equals 16 residues. The CDR3: CSASGRQGYLSEEQFF. CDR3 coding DNA: TGCAGTGCTAGCGGGCGTCAGGGTTACCTGAGCGAAGAGCAGTTCTTC.

This clonotype was recorded at least ten times. The chain links TRBV12-3 or TRBV12-4 to TRBJ1-5, with no clear D. This CDR3 spans 12 amino acids. Trimming took off 3 bases at V and 5 bases at J, with 5 bases between the two ends. CDR3 in DNA: TGTGCCAGCAGTTTCCGGGATCAGCCCCAGCATTTT. This encodes CASSFRDQPQHF.

The chain has TRBV24-1 and TRBJ2-2, with D perhaps being TRBD1 or TRBD2 (5 bases each). With 3 bases removed from V and 1 base from J, the gap between germline ends came to 14 bases. Per the germline V gene, CDR1 is KGHDR and CDR2 is SFDVKD. This CDR3 has 17 amino acids. The chain's CDR3 is CATSDGRAGMNTGELFF. The CDR3 DNA is TGTGCCACCAGTGATGGGCGGGCAGGGATGAACACCGGGGAGCTGTTTTTT.

This clonotype was seen more than once but under ten times. The genes are TRBV25-1 and TRBJ1-1; D is unresolved. Trimming shortened V by 4 bases and J by 4 bases, and 10 bases separated the two germline ends. CDR1 and CDR2 (germline): MGHDK, SYGVNS. The CDR3 sequence is 13 residues long. CDR3 in amino acids: CASSGAVGTEAFF. CDR3 DNA sequence: TGTGCCAGCAGTGGAGCAGTCGGCACTGAAGCTTTCTTT.

The rearrangement joins TRBV21-1 to TRBJ2-1; the table names TRBD2, a call not compared with the DNA. TRBV21-1 is shown as a pseudogene. The CDR3 is made up of 12 amino acids. The DNA of the CDR3 is TGTGGAACTAGCGGTTTGAGTGATGAGCAGTTCTTC. Translation: CGTSGLSDEQFF.

V usage is TRBV27 and J usage is TRBJ1-5; D is unclear. Germline V CDR1 and CDR2: MNHEY, SMNVEV (reference sequence). Trimming pared 6 bases from V and 6 bases from J, leaving 18 bases between. The CDR3 is 15 amino acids. CDR3 sequence (DNA): TGTGCCAGCAGGGGCCTGGAGGTGGTAGGTCAGCCCCAGCATTTT. As protein: CASRGLEVVGQPQHF.